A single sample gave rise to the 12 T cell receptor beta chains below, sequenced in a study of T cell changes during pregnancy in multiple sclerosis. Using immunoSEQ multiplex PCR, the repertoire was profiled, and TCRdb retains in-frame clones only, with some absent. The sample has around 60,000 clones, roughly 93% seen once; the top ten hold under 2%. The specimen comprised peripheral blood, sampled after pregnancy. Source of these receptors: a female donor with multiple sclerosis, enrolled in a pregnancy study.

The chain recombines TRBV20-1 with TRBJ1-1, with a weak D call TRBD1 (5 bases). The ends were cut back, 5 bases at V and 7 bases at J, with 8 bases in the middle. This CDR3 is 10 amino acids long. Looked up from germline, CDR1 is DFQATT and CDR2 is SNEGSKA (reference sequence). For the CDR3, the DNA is TGCAGTGCTGGGGGGAATGAAGCTTTCTTT. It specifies CSAGGNEAFF.

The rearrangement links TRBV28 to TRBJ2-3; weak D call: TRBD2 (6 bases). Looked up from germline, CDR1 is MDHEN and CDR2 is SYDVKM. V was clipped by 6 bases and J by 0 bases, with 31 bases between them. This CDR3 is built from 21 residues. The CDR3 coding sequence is TGTGCCAGCAGCGACCCAACCGAACAGTCCAGGGTGGGGACTAGCACAGATACGCAGTATTTT. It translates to CASSDPTEQSRVGTSTDTQYF.

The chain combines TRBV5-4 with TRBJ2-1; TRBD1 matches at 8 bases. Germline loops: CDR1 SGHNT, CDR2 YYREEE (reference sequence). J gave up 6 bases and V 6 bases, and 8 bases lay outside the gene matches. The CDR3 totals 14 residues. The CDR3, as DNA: TGTGCCAGCACCGACAGGGGCCGTGCCAATGAGCAGTTCTTC. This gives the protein CASTDRGRANEQFF.

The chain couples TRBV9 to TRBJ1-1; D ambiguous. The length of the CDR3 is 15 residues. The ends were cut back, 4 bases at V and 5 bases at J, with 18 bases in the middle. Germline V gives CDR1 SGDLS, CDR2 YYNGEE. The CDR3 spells CASSPHTTGGTEAFF. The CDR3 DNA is TGTGCCAGCAGCCCCCACACGACGGGAGGTACTGAAGCTTTCTTT.

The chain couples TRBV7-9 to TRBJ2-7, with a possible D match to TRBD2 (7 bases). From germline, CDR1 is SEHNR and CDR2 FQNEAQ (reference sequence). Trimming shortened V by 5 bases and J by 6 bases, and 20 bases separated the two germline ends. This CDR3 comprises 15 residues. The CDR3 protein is CASSPRGEGILEQYF. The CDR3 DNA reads TGTGCCAGCAGCCCGAGGGGGGAGGGTATACTCGAGCAGTACTTC. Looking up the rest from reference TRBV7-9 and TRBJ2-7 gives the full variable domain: DTGVSQNPRHKITKRGQNVTFRCDPISEHNRLYWYRQTLGQGPEFLTYFQNEAQLEKSRLLSDRFSAERPKGSFSTLEIQRTEQGDSAMYLCASSPRGEGILEQYFGPGTRLTVT.

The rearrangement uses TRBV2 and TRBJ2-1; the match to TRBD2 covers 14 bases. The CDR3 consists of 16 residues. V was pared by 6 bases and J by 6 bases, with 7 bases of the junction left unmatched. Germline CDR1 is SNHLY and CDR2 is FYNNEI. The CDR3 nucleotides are TGTGCCAGCAGACTCGGGACTAGCGGGAGTTTCAATGAGCAGTTCTTC. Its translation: CASRLGTSGSFNEQFF.

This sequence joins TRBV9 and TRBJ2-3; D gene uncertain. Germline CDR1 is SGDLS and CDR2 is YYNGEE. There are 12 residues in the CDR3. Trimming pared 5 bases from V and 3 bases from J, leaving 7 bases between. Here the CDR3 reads CASSQTTDTQYF. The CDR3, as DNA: TGTGCCAGCAGTCAAACAACAGATACGCAGTATTTT.

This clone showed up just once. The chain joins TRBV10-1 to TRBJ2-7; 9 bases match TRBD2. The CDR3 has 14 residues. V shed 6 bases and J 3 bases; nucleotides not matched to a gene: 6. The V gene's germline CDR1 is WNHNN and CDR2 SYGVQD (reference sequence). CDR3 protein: CASSGASGNYEQYF. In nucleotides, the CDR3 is TGCGCCAGCAGCGGGGCTAGCGGGAACTACGAGCAGTACTTC.

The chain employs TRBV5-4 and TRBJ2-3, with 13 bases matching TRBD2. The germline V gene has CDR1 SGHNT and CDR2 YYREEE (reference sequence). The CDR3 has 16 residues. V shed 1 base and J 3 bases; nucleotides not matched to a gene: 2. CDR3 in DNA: TGTGCCAGCAGCTTGCCGGGACTAGCGGGGACAGATACGCAGTATTTT. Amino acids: CASSLPGLAGTDTQYF. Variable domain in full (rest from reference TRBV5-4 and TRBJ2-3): ETGVTQSPTHLIKTRGQQVTLRCSSQSGHNTVSWYQQALGQGPQFIFQYYREEENGRGNFPPRFSGLQFPNYSSELNVNALELDDSALYLCASSLPGLAGTDTQYFGPGTRLTVL.

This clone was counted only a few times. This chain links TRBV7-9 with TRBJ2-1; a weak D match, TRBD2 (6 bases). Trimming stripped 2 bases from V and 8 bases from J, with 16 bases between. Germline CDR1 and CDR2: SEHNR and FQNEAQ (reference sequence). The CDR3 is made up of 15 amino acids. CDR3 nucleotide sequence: TGTGCCAGCAGCTTATGGCGGGGTCGGGAAGATGAGCAGTTCTTC. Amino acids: CASSLWRGREDEQFF.

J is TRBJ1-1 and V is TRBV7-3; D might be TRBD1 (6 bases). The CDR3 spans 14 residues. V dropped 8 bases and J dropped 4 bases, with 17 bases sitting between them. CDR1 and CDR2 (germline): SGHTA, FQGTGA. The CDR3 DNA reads TGTGCCAGCCAGGGGCTGGGCAGTTTCACTGAAGCTTTCTTT. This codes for CASQGLGSFTEAFF.

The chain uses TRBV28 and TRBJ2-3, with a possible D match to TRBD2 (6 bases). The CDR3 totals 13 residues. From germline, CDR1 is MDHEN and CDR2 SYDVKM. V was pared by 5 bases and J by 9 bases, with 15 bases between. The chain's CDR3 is CASSGDSRGTQYF. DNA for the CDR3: TGTGCCAGCAGTGGGGACTCAAGGGGCACGCAGTATTTT. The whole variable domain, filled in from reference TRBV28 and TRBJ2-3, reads DVKVTQSSRYLVKRTGEKVFLECVQDMDHENMFWYRQDPGLGLRLIYFSYDVKMKEKGDIPEGYSVSREKKERFSLILESASTNQTSMYLCASSGDSRGTQYFGPGTRLTVL.